This TCR beta chain originates from a study of OX40 agonist ivuxolimab in advanced cancers. Study background: Participants, 82.7% male, averaged roughly 60 years of age, ranging from roughly 23 to 90.

Concerning this clone: Its antigen is still unknown.

Sequenced by immunoSEQ multiplex PCR; TCRdb stores in-frame clones only, minus some. The sample holds tens of thousands of clones, nearly 90% seen once. The CDR3 consists of 16 residues. CDR1 and CDR2 from the germline V gene are LNHNV and YYDKDF (reference sequence). The V gene end was trimmed by 1 base and the J gene end by 5 bases; junction bases not matched to a gene: 10. Study results and caveats: Dose levels from 0.1 to 3.0 mg/kg saw CD4+ and CD8+ blood T cells expand clonally by week 6.

The sample in question was CD4+ or CD8+ T cells sorted from blood, obtained in a trial of the OX40 agonist ivuxolimab. J is TRBJ2-5 and V is TRBV15, with 7 bases that match TRBD1. The TCR comes from an adult with an advanced solid tumor such as melanoma, head and neck, liver or kidney cancer. The CDR3 reads CATSRVDRDRAETQYF. In nucleotides, the CDR3 is TGTGCCACCAGCAGAGTAGACAGGGATAGGGCCGAGACCCAGTACTTC.